The entry below describes one TCR beta chain. The junction and the germline gene differ at one end; a read error may be behind it. TCR beta CDR3 regions were amplified from RNA transcripts. The library came from an HTBI-primed first-round RT-PCR and a second-round multiplex PCR. From the multiplex PCR reads, TCRdb called clonotypes with MiXCR, one entry per CDR3 protein. The sample contains about 1.1 million distinct CDR3 sequences, 35% to 45% of which appear only once. The data originate from a study of Graves' ophthalmopathy and Graves' hyperthyroidism. CDR1 and CDR2 (germline): SGHVS, FNYEAQ. CDR3 length: 14 residues.

What was sequenced was peripheral blood or thyroid tissue (not recorded which). This TCR came from an adult man with Graves' hyperthyroidism. The rearrangement uses TRBV7-6 and TRBJ2-7; 9 bases are shared with TRBD1. CDR3 nucleotides: TGTGCCAACAGCCCCGGGACAGGGAGCTACGAGCAGTACTTC. Translating it yields CANSPGTGSYEQYF.